These 3 T cell receptor beta chains originate from one sample sequenced in a study of brain metastases from non-small cell lung cancer. Assay used: immunoSEQ multiplex PCR; TCRdb lists only in-frame clones, some missing. The top ten hold roughly 2% of the sample, which has fewer than 3,500 clones, around 95% seen once. Sequenced: tumor-adjacent normal tissue. The receptors come from a donor at least 40 years old with non-small cell lung cancer.

This chain uses TRBV6-1 with TRBJ1-4, with D uncertain. Trimming left V 3 bases short and J 6 bases short, with 14 bases between. This CDR3 is 15 amino acids long. Germline V CDR1 and CDR2: MNHNS, SASEGT. The CDR3 DNA follows: TGTGCCAGCAGTGATTGGTCGGGAGGAGATGAAAAACTGTTTTTT. It is translated as CASSDWSGGDEKLFF.

This clone was recorded only once. The rearrangement joins TRBV11-3 to TRBJ1-1; 7 positions agree with TRBD1. Looked up from germline, CDR1 is SGHNT and CDR2 is YENEEA. V lost 5 bases and J lost 6; bases outside the gene matches: 9. This CDR3 is built from 14 residues. The CDR3 loop reads CASSLTTGSAEAFF. CDR3 DNA sequence: TGTGCCAGCAGCCTAACGACAGGGTCCGCTGAAGCTTTCTTT. The variable domain in full, with the rest retrieved from reference TRBV11-3 and TRBJ1-1, is EAGVVQSPRYKIIEKKQPVAFWCNPISGHNTLYWYLQNLGQGPELLIRYENEEAVDDSQLPKDRFSAERLKGVDSTLKIQPAELGDSAVYLCASSLTTGSAEAFFGQGTRLTVV.

The chain is built from TRBV19 and TRBJ2-3; weak D call: TRBD1 (6 bases). Germline loops: CDR1 LNHDA, CDR2 SQIVND (reference sequence). The V end was cut by 3 bases, the J end by 7 bases, with 14 bases between. The CDR3 runs to 14 residues. The CDR3 region is CASSIAGVGNTQYF. The CDR3 bases are TGTGCCAGTAGTATCGCAGGGGTTGGGAATACGCAGTATTTT.